The clone carrying this T cell receptor beta chain was picked up a small number of times. The antigen remains undetermined. The sample originates from a study of blood T cells in healthy people across ages. The study's findings and limits: A strong correlation was seen between TCR beta diversity and naive T cell percentage.

Each sample yielded at least 5.5 micrograms of PBMC total RNA. It was with a sample-barcoded 5' primer and a J-beta primer mix that a second PCR of roughly 7 to 11 cycles was run. A template-switch adaptor with 12 random nucleotides tagged each cDNA molecule. One entry per CDR3 protein, called by TCRdb with MiXCR from the 5' RACE reads. The table records approximately 1,000,000 distinct CDR3 sequences, around two fifths of them present only once. The ends were cut back, 3 bases at V and 7 bases at J, with 4 bases in the middle. The CDR3 runs 11 residues. Germline values: CDR1 LGHNT, CDR2 FRNRAP. Sample: blood. The source of this sequence is a man aged 18 to 29 in good health. V usage is TRBV12-5 and J usage is TRBJ2-1, with D unresolved. CDR3 region: CASGFGNEQFF. CDR3 coding DNA: TGTGCTAGTGGTTTCGGGAATGAGCAGTTCTTC.